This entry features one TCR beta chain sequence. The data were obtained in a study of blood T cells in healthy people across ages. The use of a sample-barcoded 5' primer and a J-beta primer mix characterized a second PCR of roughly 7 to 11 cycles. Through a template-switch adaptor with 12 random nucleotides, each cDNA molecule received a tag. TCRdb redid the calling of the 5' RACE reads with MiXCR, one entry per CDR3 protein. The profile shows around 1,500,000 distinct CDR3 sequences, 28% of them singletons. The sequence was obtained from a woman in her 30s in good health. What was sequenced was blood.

The CDR3 DNA sequence: TGCGCCAGCAGCCAAGTCGTTGCCGTGGAGACCCAGTACTTC. Translated: CASSQVVAVETQYF. This rearrangement joins TRBV4-1 to TRBJ2-7; D remains unclear. The J call is uncertain, as TRBJ2-5 better fits the DNA end. Germline lookup yields CDR1 MGHRA and CDR2 YSYEKL. The CDR3 totals 14 residues.